Shown below are 13 T cell receptor beta chains from a single sample sequenced in a study of shared clonotypes between healthy human individuals (dated by TCRdb to 2018 to 2021). The method behind the library was the immunoSEQ multiplex PCR assay. Entries here come from immuneACCESS through TCRdb and include only in-frame sequences with V and J called. Some clones fail to appear in such tables; in the studies checked, an unresolved V gene covers under half of the shortfall, and the cause of the remainder is unknown. The sample contains a few million clones, roughly 95% of them found a single time. Approximately 1.6% of the sample belongs to the ten largest clones. CD8 naive samples were obtained by positive selection for CCR7 among CD45RO-negative cells, yielding a CD45RA+CCR7+ population from which TemRA cells were excluded. The source material was naive CD8+ T cells from PBMCs. This specimen's cell subset or site label, interpreted: CD45RA+CCR7+. The receptors stem from a man aged 18-30 years in good health. Some clones in this sample may be carry-over from other donors' samples.

This clone occurred once. This sequence joins TRBV4-2 and TRBJ1-1; the D is unclear. The CDR3 covers 15 residues. With 5 bases removed from V and 11 bases from J, the gap between germline ends came to 24 bases. Germline loops: CDR1 LGHNA, CDR2 YNFKEQ. The CDR3 region has the DNA TGTGCCAGCAGCGACACCACCCGGCTTTACTTGGGGGCTTTCTTT. The encoded protein is CASSDTTRLYLGAFF.

The sample holds a few counts of this clone. CDR3 residues: CSVGRGREAFF. DNA for the CDR3: TGCAGCGTCGGCAGGGGGCGAGAAGCTTTCTTT. V is TRBV29-1 and J is TRBJ1-1; 8 positions agree with TRBD1. The CDR3 is 11 residues long. J gave up 8 bases and V 6 bases, and 5 bases lay outside the gene matches. Germline V gives CDR1 SQVTM, CDR2 ANQGSEA.

On this clone: Other DNA sequences of this sample code for an identical CDR3. The chain employs TRBV9 and TRBJ2-1, with D perhaps given as TRBD1 or TRBD2 (5 bases each). V lost 4 bases, J lost 4 bases, and 9 bases lay in between. The CDR3 is 13 amino acids. Germline V lookup: CDR1 SGDLS, CDR2 YYNGEE. CDR3 sequence (DNA): TGTGCCAGCAGCCCGGGACCATACAATGAGCAGTTCTTC. The encoded protein is CASSPGPYNEQFF.

This chain links TRBV28 with TRBJ2-2, with TRBD2 matching 9 bases. This CDR3 contains 16 residues. The V gene's germline CDR1 is MDHEN and CDR2 SYDVKM. The trim removed 11 bases at V and 3 bases at J, leaving 13 bases unmatched. CDR3 in DNA: TGTGCCGGTCAAGCGGGGCGGGAGGGGTACACCGGGGAGCTGTTTTTT. Amino acids: CAGQAGREGYTGELFF.

The chain recombines TRBV12-5 with TRBJ2-6, with unresolved D. This CDR3 comprises 13 residues. The V gene lost 2 bases and the J gene lost 7 bases, with 6 bases spanning the gap. Germline CDR1 LGHNT, CDR2 FRNRAP. The DNA of the CDR3 is TGTGCTAGTGGTTTGCATGGCGCCAACGTCCTGACTTTC. Translating it yields CASGLHGANVLTF.

The chain combines TRBV9 with TRBJ2-7, with 11 nucleotides matching TRBD2. CDR1 and CDR2 from the germline V gene are SGDLS and YYNGEE. The CDR3 runs 17 residues. J was trimmed by 5 bases and V by 0 bases; bases with no gene match: 10. CDR3 DNA: TGTGCCAGCAGCGTAGGGAGCCTAGCGGGAGGTACCCACGAGCAGTACTTC. This encodes CASSVGSLAGGTHEQYF.

This chain links TRBV30 with TRBJ2-1; tentatively, D is TRBD1 (6 bases). V was pared by 6 bases and J by 8 bases, with 20 bases between. This CDR3 spans 14 amino acids. The germline V gene has CDR1 GTSNPN and CDR2 SVGIG (reference sequence). CDR3 nucleotide sequence: TGTGCCTGCTACTCAGAAACAGGGATCCATGAGCAGTTCTTC. Protein sequence: CACYSETGIHEQFF.

The chain links TRBV6-5 to TRBJ1-4; D is possibly TRBD1 (5 bases). V gave up 2 bases and J gave up 0 bases, with 10 bases separating them. The germline gives CDR1 MNHEY, CDR2 SVGAGI. The CDR3 is made up of 16 amino acids. DNA for the CDR3: TGTGCCAGCAGTTACATCAGACAGACAACTAATGAAAAACTGTTTTTT. Translation: CASSYIRQTTNEKLFF.

The gene calls are TRBV2 and TRBJ1-1, with unresolved D. Trimming took 6 bases from V and 1 from J, leaving 9 bases between them. The germline gives CDR1 SNHLY, CDR2 FYNNEI. This CDR3 is 13 amino acids long. CDR3 sequence reads: CASREDGNTEAFF. In nucleotides, the CDR3 is TGTGCCAGCAGGGAGGACGGGAACACTGAAGCTTTCTTT. Full variable domain (outside the CDR3, taken from reference TRBV2 and TRBJ1-1): EPEVTQTPSHQVTQMGQEVILRCVPISNHLYFYWYRQILGQKVEFLVSFYNNEISEKSEIFDDQFSVERPDGSNFTLKIRSTKLEDSAMYFCASREDGNTEAFFGQGTRLTVV.

The chain links TRBV6-5 to TRBJ1-1; D is unclear. CDR1 and CDR2 from the germline V gene are MNHEY and SVGAGI. With 5 bases removed from V and 0 bases from J, the gap between germline ends came to 13 bases. The CDR3 spans 15 residues. CDR3 amino acids: CASSLYRALNTEAFF. CDR3 in DNA: TGTGCCAGCAGTCTTTACCGGGCCCTGAACACTGAAGCTTTCTTT.

The V call is TRBV28, the J call TRBJ1-1; the match to TRBD1 covers 8 bases. Germline values: CDR1 MDHEN, CDR2 SYDVKM. This CDR3 contains 14 residues. V lost 5 bases to trimming and J lost 7 bases; unmatched junction nucleotides: 9. The CDR3 DNA sequence: TGTGCCAGCAGTGACCCGACAGGGGTCTATGAAGCTTTCTTT. Its protein product is CASSDPTGVYEAFF.

This clone appeared once. This rearrangement joins TRBV7-7 to TRBJ2-2; D remains ambiguous. V shed 4 bases and J shed 1 base, with 10 bases lying between them. The CDR3 runs 15 residues. The germline V gene encodes CDR1 SSHAT and CDR2 FNYEAQ (reference sequence). The CDR3 here is CASSYRTGNTGELFF. CDR3 nucleotide sequence: TGTGCCAGCAGCTACCGGACGGGGAACACCGGGGAGCTGTTTTTT.

The chain carries TRBV4-1 and TRBJ2-7, with a possible D match to TRBD1 (8 bases). Trimming cost V 4 bases and J 3 bases, with 13 bases left between them. CDR1 is MGHRA, CDR2 YSYEKL, per germline. The CDR3 has 14 amino acids. CDR3 nucleotide sequence: TGCGCCAGCAGCCCTACAGGGGGGGACTACGAGCAGTACTTC. It yields the protein CASSPTGGDYEQYF.